These 9 T cell receptor beta chains were all obtained from the same sample, sequenced in a study of blood T cells in healthy people across ages. A second about 7 to 11 cycle PCR used barcoded and J-beta primers. TCRdb reprocessed the 5' RACE reads with MiXCR, giving one entry per CDR3 protein. Among some 1,500,000 distinct CDR3 sequences listed, approximately 43% were seen once. The sequencing sample was made of blood. These receptors all stem from a woman aged 18-29 years in good health.

A few counts support this clonotype. The CDR3 DNA sequence: TGTGCCAGCAGCTTACCTCCTGGGCGGGGCCGCACAGATACGCAGTATTTT. Translating it yields CASSLPPGRGRTDTQYF. This chain uses TRBV11-2 with TRBJ2-3, with a tentative D call TRBD2 (6 bases). Trimming pared 2 bases from V and 1 base from J, leaving 16 bases between. The CDR3 extends over 17 amino acids. CDR1 and CDR2 (germline): SGHAT, FQNNGV.

Only one count was recorded for this clonotype. The chain couples TRBV7-2 to TRBJ2-3; 8 positions agree with TRBD2. The CDR3 covers 14 residues. V shed 8 bases, J shed 2 bases, and the junction held 6 bases outside the gene matches. Germline CDR1 reads SGHTA; CDR2 reads FQGNSA. The CDR3 nucleotides are TGTGCCAGCCAACAGCGGGGGTTCACAGATACGCAGTATTTT. This encodes CASQQRGFTDTQYF.

This clonotype was found a few times. The chain combines TRBV29-1 with TRBJ2-5; 7 positions agree with TRBD2. In germline, CDR1 is SQVTM, CDR2 ANQGSEA. J was trimmed by 4 bases and V by 1 base; bases with no gene match: 6. The CDR3 has 14 amino acids. The CDR3 sequence is CSVEGGGRSETQYF. The CDR3 DNA reads TGCAGCGTTGAAGGGGGAGGGAGGTCAGAGACCCAGTACTTC.

This chain uses TRBV5-5 with TRBJ1-2; D may be TRBD1 (6 bases). CDR3 size: 14 residues. Germline values: CDR1 SGHKS, CDR2 YYEKEE (reference sequence). Trimming removed 4 bases at V and 3 bases at J, with 13 bases between. CDR3 coding DNA: TGTGCCAGCAGCCCGGAGGGGGTGGACTATGGCTACACCTTC. Encoded protein: CASSPEGVDYGYTF.

The chain uses TRBV4-1 and TRBJ2-5; 10 bases map to TRBD1. CDR1 is MGHRA and CDR2 is YSYEKL in the germline V gene. The CDR3 runs to 13 residues. V was clipped by 10 bases and J by 6 bases; unmatched bases: 8. The CDR3 loop reads CATKGTGDKTQYF. In DNA form, the CDR3 reads TGCGCCACCAAGGGGACAGGGGATAAGACCCAGTACTTC.

This clonotype was detected only once. This sequence joins TRBV4-3 and TRBJ1-3; TRBD1 aligns across 7 bases. The CDR3 runs 17 residues. V lost 0 bases and J lost 4; bases outside the gene matches: 9. Germline V gene sequence: CDR1 LGHNA, CDR2 YSLEER. CDR3 in DNA: TGCGCCAGCAGCCAAGACAGGGGGGCTACTCTGGGAAACACCATATATTTT. Its protein product is CASSQDRGATLGNTIYF.

This clonotype was observed a handful of times. V is TRBV29-1 and J is TRBJ2-1; unclear D gene. The CDR3 loop spans 16 amino acids. V lost 6 bases and J lost 3, with 21 bases in between. Germline-derived CDR1 and CDR2 are SQVTM and ANQGSEA. As DNA, the CDR3 is TGCAGCGTCTTGTCAGTCGATGGGTCAAGCTACAATGAGCAGTTCTTC. As protein: CSVLSVDGSSYNEQFF.

The chain links TRBV7-2 to TRBJ2-3; 11 bases map to TRBD2. Germline assignment: CDR1 SGHTA and CDR2 FQGNSA. With 7 bases clipped from V and 4 bases from J, the junction kept 7 bases outside the gene matches. The CDR3 has 15 amino acids. The DNA for the CDR3 is TGTGCCAGCACCCCCACTAGCGGGGGTTCAGATACGCAGTATTTT. It encodes CASTPTSGGSDTQYF.

The chain has TRBV20-1 and TRBJ1-5, with 10 positions matching TRBD1. Trimming cost V 5 bases and J 3 bases; bases outside gene matches: 7. The germline V gene encodes CDR1 DFQATT and CDR2 SNEGSKA (reference sequence). There are 15 residues in the CDR3. In nucleotides, the CDR3 is TGCAGTGCTCCACGGGACAGGGGAATCAATCAGCCCCAGCATTTT. It is translated as CSAPRDRGINQPQHF.